Below, 26 T cell receptor beta chains from the same sample are listed, as sequenced in a study of spatial heterogeneity in lung cancer. TCRdb re-analysed the 5' RACE reads in MiXCR, keeping a single row per CDR3 protein. The table shows some 10,000 distinct CDR3 sequences, with roughly 5.5% occurring only once. The time point is: sample taken at primary tumor resection. Frozen PBMC, nontumor lung or tumor provided whole RNA, which was sequenced unsorted. The source was PBMCs, collected at surgery. These receptors were taken from a male donor with early-stage non-small cell lung cancer.

Relative to its sample, this clonotype is medium-sized. This chain links TRBV12-3 or TRBV12-4 with TRBJ2-2; D may match TRBD1 or TRBD2 (6 bases each). The CDR3 length is 14 residues. V gave up 5 bases and J gave up 8 bases, with 15 bases separating them. This chain's CDR3 is CASSPSWGAGELFF. The CDR3 DNA sequence: TGTGCCAGCAGTCCAAGCTGGGGGGCTGGGGAGCTGTTTTTT.

This clonotype turned up a few times. V usage is TRBV6-5 and J usage is TRBJ2-6; D may correspond to TRBD1 or TRBD2 (6 bases each). Between the trimmed V and J ends, which lost 6 bases and 2 bases, there was a span of 20 bases. Germline V gene lookup returns CDR1 MNHEY and CDR2 SVGAGI. This CDR3 spans 18 amino acids. CDR3 loop: CASSRFLGGQAGANVLTF. The CDR3 DNA reads as TGTGCCAGCAGCCGCTTTTTGGGGGGACAAGCTGGGGCCAACGTCCTGACTTTC.

This clonotype qualifies as medium-sized. The chain is built from TRBV2 and TRBJ1-5; TRBD1 matches 8 bases. Germline CDR1 reads SNHLY; CDR2 reads FYNNEI. Trimming took 6 bases from V and 4 from J; bases not matched to a gene: 8. The CDR3 is 15 amino acids. The CDR3 region has the DNA TGTGCCAGCAGAGTTGGACAGGGCCTAAATCAGCCCCAGCATTTT. Translated, it gives CASRVGQGLNQPQHF.

This clonotype showed up many times. The chain employs TRBV28 and TRBJ2-5; D possibly corresponds to TRBD1 (6 bases). The CDR3 loop spans 15 amino acids. CDR1 is MDHEN, CDR2 SYDVKM, per germline. V lost 1 base, J lost 4 bases, and 13 bases lay in between. The CDR3 DNA reads as TGTGCCAGCAGTTTATTTAAGGGGGTCGGAGAGACCCAGTACTTC. Translation: CASSLFKGVGETQYF.

Many counts were recorded for this clonotype. The V and J genes are TRBV20-1 and TRBJ2-3; D might be TRBD1 (7 bases). Deletions cut 8 bases from V and 4 bases from J, with 19 bases between. This CDR3 is built from 14 residues. Germline CDR1 DFQATT, CDR2 SNEGSKA (reference sequence). DNA for the CDR3: TGCAGTCCTTGGGCAGGGGGGCCCTCAGATACGCAGTATTTT. Translating gives CSPWAGGPSDTQYF.

This clonotype appeared many times. The CDR3 loop reads CASSSRIFGYTF. The CDR3 DNA sequence: TGTGCCAGCAGTTCCAGGATCTTCGGCTACACCTTC. The chain has TRBV12-3 or TRBV12-4 and TRBJ1-2; unclear D gene. Trimming pared 4 bases from V and 8 bases from J, leaving 11 bases between. CDR3 length: 12 residues.

This clonotype was found a few times. The J gene is TRBJ2-2, the V gene TRBV28; 9 bases map to TRBD1. The CDR3 consists of 16 residues. Unmatched junction bases numbered 11, after V lost 6 bases and J lost 6 bases. Germline V lookup: CDR1 MDHEN, CDR2 SYDVKM. The CDR3 DNA reads as TGTGCCAGCAGATCACCGGGACAGGGTTTGCCCGGGGAGCTGTTTTTT. Protein: CASRSPGQGLPGELFF.

By share, this clonotype counts as medium-sized. The chain recombines TRBV28 with TRBJ2-7; D unclear. Germline CDR1 MDHEN, CDR2 SYDVKM. This CDR3 is built from 15 residues. V was pared by 1 base and J by 1 base, with 11 bases between. The CDR3 loop is CASSLSSLGSYEQYF. CDR3 coding DNA: TGTGCCAGCAGTTTATCCAGCTTGGGTTCCTACGAGCAGTACTTC.

The chain links TRBV27 to TRBJ1-1, with D unclear. Per the germline V gene, CDR1 is MNHEY and CDR2 is SMNVEV (reference sequence). This CDR3 comprises 13 residues. Trimming took 5 bases from V and 3 from J, leaving 10 bases between them. The CDR3 loop reads CASSLQRDTEAFF. The CDR3 DNA sequence: TGTGCCAGCAGTCTGCAACGGGACACTGAAGCTTTCTTT.

V and J are TRBV5-1 and TRBJ2-1; no clear D. Trimming pared 1 base from V and 9 bases from J, leaving 17 bases between. CDR3 size: 15 residues. Germline values: CDR1 SGHRS, CDR2 YFSETQ. The CDR3 nucleotides are TGCGCCAGCAGCTTGAGTGGCGCCTATGACCGTGAGCAGTTCTTC. Protein: CASSLSGAYDREQFF.

This clonotype was detected only a few times. The gene calls are TRBV6-2 or TRBV6-3 and TRBJ2-3; possibly TRBD2 for D (6 bases). The CDR3 has 14 amino acids. With 2 bases removed from V and 5 bases from J, the gap between germline ends came to 11 bases. Germline CDR1 MNHEY, CDR2 SVGEGT. CDR3: CASSYVGGGDTQYF. The DNA of the CDR3 is TGTGCCAGCAGTTACGTGGGGGGAGGAGATACGCAGTATTTT.

This clonotype was counted between two and nine times. The chain links TRBV7-2 to TRBJ2-2; a weak D match, TRBD2 (5 bases). V gave up 2 bases and J gave up 3 bases, with 7 bases separating them. This CDR3 has 14 residues. CDR1 is SGHTA, CDR2 FQGNSA, per germline. CDR3 loop: CASSLFGDTGELFF. The CDR3 bases are TGTGCCAGCAGCTTATTCGGGGACACCGGGGAGCTGTTTTTT.

This clonotype appeared many times. This chain joins TRBV7-2 and TRBJ2-2; D is uncertain. From germline, CDR1 is SGHTA and CDR2 FQGNSA. CDR3 length equals 13 residues. V was shortened by 1 base and J by 11 bases, with 11 bases between the two germline ends. CDR3: CASSLDQALELFF. CDR3 in DNA: TGTGCCAGCAGCTTAGACCAGGCGTTAGAGCTGTTTTTT.

Ten or more counts support this clonotype. V usage is TRBV10-3 and J usage is TRBJ2-3; 11 bases match TRBD2. The V gene end was trimmed by 8 bases and the J gene end by 4 bases; junction bases not matched to a gene: 8. The CDR3 loop spans 15 amino acids. Germline V lookup: CDR1 ENHRY, CDR2 SYGVKD. The CDR3 coding sequence is TGTGCCATCGAAGCTAGCGGGGGGATCGCAGATACGCAGTATTTT. It yields the protein CAIEASGGIADTQYF.

In this sample, this clonotype turned up a few times. The J gene is TRBJ2-6, the V gene TRBV11-1; D not resolved. This CDR3 has 13 residues. Germline V lookup: CDR1 SGHAT, CDR2 FQDESV (reference sequence). V was pared by 4 bases and J by 5 bases, with 6 bases between. The CDR3 DNA is TGTGCCAGCAGCTCCGGCTGGGCCAACGTCCTGACTTTC. Translation: CASSSGWANVLTF.

This clonotype appeared a few times. The chain couples TRBV6-5 to TRBJ1-1; D gene unclear. Trimming cost V 8 bases and J 5 bases, with 6 bases left between them. Germline CDR1 is MNHEY and CDR2 is SVGAGI. The CDR3 runs to 10 residues. The CDR3 spells CASGQTEAFF. The CDR3 bases are TGTGCCAGCGGGCAGACTGAAGCTTTCTTT.

To note about this clonotype: A much larger clone sits a single nucleotide away, making a read error possible. The chain is built from TRBV29-1 and TRBJ2-1; D unclear. Germline loops: CDR1 SQVTM, CDR2 ANQGSEA. This CDR3 has 11 amino acids. The CDR3 DNA reads TGCGTCGGTAAAGTCTACAATGAGCAGTTCTTC. It translates to CVGKVYNEQFF.

This chain uses TRBV28 with TRBJ2-5; D not resolved. Germline assignment: CDR1 MDHEN and CDR2 SYDVKM. The CDR3 runs to 15 residues. V lost 2 bases and J 4 bases, leaving 14 bases between the germline ends. The CDR3 sequence: CASSLTLAVRETQYF. CDR3 in DNA: TGTGCCAGCAGTTTAACCTTGGCAGTGAGAGAGACCCAGTACTTC.

Many counts were recorded for this clonotype. This chain links TRBV5-1 with TRBJ2-2; unclear D gene. V lost 2 bases and J 6 bases, leaving 17 bases between the germline ends. Germline CDR1 is SGHRS and CDR2 is YFSETQ. This CDR3 contains 16 residues. Here the CDR3 reads CASSLGGQAHAGELFF. The CDR3 nucleotides read TGCGCCAGCAGCTTAGGCGGCCAGGCCCACGCCGGGGAGCTGTTTTTT.

In this sample, this clonotype turned up many times. In nucleotides, the CDR3 is TGTGCCAGCAGCTTATCTCCGGACAGGGTTGGCTACACCTTC. This codes for CASSLSPDRVGYTF. The genes are TRBV7-9 and TRBJ1-2; 8 positions match TRBD1. The CDR3 is 14 residues long. In germline, CDR1 is SEHNR, CDR2 FQNEAQ (reference sequence). With 2 bases clipped from V and 7 bases from J, the junction kept 6 bases outside the gene matches.

This clonotype was observed many times. V and J are TRBV23-1 and TRBJ1-2; TRBD1 matches at 7 bases. TRBV23-1 is an ORF, with its function uncertain. The CDR3 covers 15 residues. Trimming removed 0 bases from V and 3 bases from J; junction bases left unmatched: 4. The CDR3 sequence: CASSQSWTGDYGYTF. CDR3 DNA sequence: TGCGCCAGCAGTCAATCCTGGACAGGCGACTATGGCTACACCTTC.

This rearrangement joins TRBV7-2 to TRBJ2-4, with a weak D call TRBD1 (5 bases). V lost 1 base, J lost 11 bases, and 12 bases lay in between. Germline CDR1 reads SGHTA; CDR2 reads FQGNSA. The length of the CDR3 is 13 residues. Here the CDR3 reads CASSLGTPRVQYF. CDR3 DNA sequence: TGTGCCAGCAGCTTAGGGACACCCAGGGTTCAGTACTTC.

This clonotype was detected ten times or more. This sequence joins TRBV5-4 and TRBJ2-2, with 13 bases matching TRBD2. The CDR3 extends over 16 amino acids. Germline assignment: CDR1 SGHNT and CDR2 YYREEE (reference sequence). V shed 3 bases and J 5 bases; nucleotides not matched to a gene: 4. The CDR3 loop is CASSSGLAGMTGELFF. DNA for the CDR3: TGTGCCAGCAGCTCGGGACTAGCGGGGATGACCGGGGAGCTGTTTTTT.

This clonotype ranks as medium-sized. This chain links TRBV7-3 with TRBJ2-1; D is unresolved. Trimming took 2 bases from V and 2 from J, leaving 7 bases between them. The CDR3 spans 14 residues. Germline loops: CDR1 SGHTA, CDR2 FQGTGA. The CDR3 DNA sequence: TGTGCCAGCAGCTTAGGGCAGGCCTACAATGAGCAGTTCTTC. Protein: CASSLGQAYNEQFF.

This clonotype was seen a few times. The chain is built from TRBV2 and TRBJ1-5; possibly TRBD1 for D (5 bases). Trimming left V 7 bases short and J 4 bases short, with 11 bases between. This CDR3 region has 13 residues. Germline V lookup: CDR1 SNHLY, CDR2 FYNNEI. CDR3 sequence: CASTRDLNQPQHF. The CDR3 DNA reads TGTGCCAGCACCCGGGACCTGAATCAGCCCCAGCATTTT.

In its sample, this clonotype was seen many times. This sequence joins TRBV29-1 and TRBJ2-7; 7 bases agree with TRBD1. Trimming took 2 bases from V and 7 from J; bases not matched to a gene: 8. Germline CDR1 is SQVTM and CDR2 is ANQGSEA. The length of the CDR3 is 13 residues. This chain's CDR3 is CSVERTGSGEQYF. Here the CDR3 DNA reads TGCAGCGTTGAACGGACAGGTTCGGGGGAGCAGTACTTC.